This T cell receptor beta chain came from a study of control samples from healthy donors and cancer patients. The protocol was immunoSEQ multiplex PCR, while the TCRdb copy is restricted to in-frame clones and leaves out a portion. The repertoire holds almost 95,000 clones, with 90% as singletons. CDR1 is SGHRS and CDR2 is YFSETQ in the germline V gene. The CDR3 totals 15 residues. V lost 3 bases to trimming and J lost 11 bases, with 23 bases between them. Sequencing was carried out using blood. The receptor comes from a woman between 18 and 30 years old in good health. The V and J genes are TRBV5-1 and TRBJ1-1; D gene unclear. The CDR3 loop reads CASSYDSHTREGAFF. CDR3 coding DNA: TGCGCCAGCAGCTACGACTCTCACACACGAGAAGGGGCTTTCTTT.